This passage covers 14 T cell receptor beta chains from one sample sequenced in a study of cytomegalovirus exposure and HLA in healthy donors. Primers: 60 Vbeta forward and 13 Jbeta reverse. Sequenced by immunoSEQ multiplex PCR; TCRdb stores in-frame clones only, minus some. The repertoire holds about 190,000 clones, with more than 75% as singletons. Sample: PBMCs. The receptors were sampled from a woman aged 45 to 65 in good health and CMV-seropositive.

V usage is TRBV2 and J usage is TRBJ1-2; D remains ambiguous. The V end lost 3 bases, the J end lost 2 bases, and 7 bases lay between the germline ends. This CDR3 spans 13 amino acids. Per germline, CDR1 SNHLY and CDR2 FYNNEI. The DNA for the CDR3 is TGTGCCAGCAGTGATGGAGGAAACTATGGCTACACCTTC. The encoded protein is CASSDGGNYGYTF.

This chain joins TRBV7-9 and TRBJ2-3, with D maybe TRBD1 (6 bases). This CDR3 comprises 15 residues. Trimming left V 3 bases short and J 2 bases short, with 12 bases between. In germline, CDR1 is SEHNR, CDR2 FQNEAQ (reference sequence). The DNA for the CDR3 is TGTGCCAGCAGCTTCCTACAGGGAACCACAGATACGCAGTATTTT. The encoded protein is CASSFLQGTTDTQYF.

For this clone: A far larger clone differs by one base, so this is likely a read error. This sequence joins TRBV10-1 and TRBJ1-1; D not certain. This CDR3 contains 14 residues. Germline V gives CDR1 WNHNN, CDR2 SYGVQD (reference sequence). Trimming took off 5 bases at V and 4 bases at J, with 14 bases between the two ends. The CDR3 nucleotides are TGCGCCAGCAGTTTACCGGGGAGCGGCACTGAAGCTTTCTTT. Translated: CASSLPGSGTEAFF.

This clone was recorded once. This chain links TRBV10-2 with TRBJ2-7; 9 bases agree with TRBD2. CDR1 and CDR2 (germline): WSHSY, SAAADI. The ends lost 5 bases at V and 6 bases at J; junction bases unmatched: 8. CDR3 size: 14 residues. The CDR3 DNA follows: TGCGCCAGCAGTATCGCGGGGGGGCCTCTCGAGCAGTACTTC. Residues: CASSIAGGPLEQYF.

This clone has at least ten counts. The DNA for the CDR3 is TGTGCCAGCAGAAAAACAGGGGACCCCGGTGGCTACACCTTC. Amino acid sequence: CASRKTGDPGGYTF. This sequence joins TRBV6-5 and TRBJ1-2; the match to TRBD1 covers 7 bases. Germline V gene data show CDR1 as MNHEY and CDR2 as SVGAGI. The CDR3 has 14 amino acids. Losses at the gene ends were 6 bases for V and 7 bases for J; bases not matched to a gene: 11.

The chain employs TRBV5-6 and TRBJ2-5; weak D call: TRBD1 (6 bases). Germline-derived CDR1 and CDR2 are SGHDT and YYEEEE. CDR3 length: 15 residues. The ends were cut back, 0 bases at V and 5 bases at J, with 14 bases in the middle. The CDR3 here is CASSLGLPGVETQYF. The CDR3 DNA is TGTGCCAGCAGCTTGGGTCTTCCAGGGGTGGAGACCCAGTACTTC.

The chain employs TRBV4-2 and TRBJ2-1; no reliable D call. The CDR3 is 16 residues long. CDR1 is LGHNA, CDR2 YNFKEQ, per germline. V gave up 0 bases and J gave up 0 bases, with 9 bases separating them. The CDR3 nucleotides read TGTGCCAGCAGCCAAGACGCAGGTAGCTCCTACAATGAGCAGTTCTTC. Translating gives CASSQDAGSSYNEQFF.

Comment on this clone: The sample carries other DNA sequences with the same CDR3. The chain links TRBV5-1 to TRBJ2-5, with TRBD2 as a possible D gene (5 bases). Germline CDR1 and CDR2: SGHRS and YFSETQ. The CDR3 totals 12 residues. V was pared by 4 bases and J by 3 bases, with 7 bases between. CDR3 in amino acids: CASSLGEETQYF. The CDR3 nucleotides are TGCGCCAGCAGCCTCGGGGAAGAGACCCAGTACTTC.

The DNA for the CDR3 is TGCGCCAGCAGCTCGGCGGGGAGTTCTAGCACAGATACGCAGTATTTT. Encoded protein: CASSSAGSSSTDTQYF. The V call is TRBV5-1, the J call TRBJ2-3; a possible D gene is TRBD2 (6 bases). The V gene lost 3 bases and the J gene lost 0 bases, with 14 bases spanning the gap. The CDR3 runs 16 residues. Germline V gene data show CDR1 as SGHRS and CDR2 as YFSETQ.

The genes are TRBV9 and TRBJ1-3; TRBD1 matches at 7 bases. Germline V lookup: CDR1 SGDLS, CDR2 YYNGEE. This CDR3 region has 16 residues. Trimming removed 4 bases from V and 0 bases from J; junction bases left unmatched: 7. The CDR3 sequence: CASSTTGTSSGNTIYF. The CDR3 bases are TGTGCCAGCAGCACGACAGGGACCAGCTCTGGAAACACCATATATTTT.

The table lists this clone with a count of one. The rearrangement joins TRBV6-5 to TRBJ1-6; D may be TRBD1 (6 bases). This CDR3 region has 14 residues. V dropped 6 bases and J dropped 10 bases, with 16 bases sitting between them. Looked up from germline, CDR1 is MNHEY and CDR2 is SVGAGI. The DNA for the CDR3 is TGTGCCAGCAGACGGACAGCTACCCTCTCACCCCTCCACTTT. The encoded protein is CASRRTATLSPLHF.

This clone showed up just once. This rearrangement joins TRBV6-5 to TRBJ1-5, with D possibly being TRBD1 (6 bases). V was clipped by 4 bases and J by 5 bases, with 15 bases between them. Per germline, CDR1 MNHEY and CDR2 SVGAGI. The CDR3 length is 15 residues. CDR3 residues: CASSLGQGYHQPQHF. The CDR3 nucleotides are TGTGCCAGCAGTTTGGGCCAGGGGTACCATCAGCCCCAGCATTTT.

The V and J genes are TRBV6-6 and TRBJ2-3; D unclear. From germline, CDR1 is MNHNY and CDR2 SVGAGI (reference sequence). The CDR3 sequence is 11 residues long. With 7 bases removed from V and 2 bases from J, the gap between germline ends came to 4 bases. CDR3 loop: CASTFTDTQYF. CDR3 DNA: TGTGCCAGCACCTTCACAGATACGCAGTATTTT.

This chain connects TRBV29-1 to TRBJ2-5, with TRBD2 identical over 7 bases. The CDR3 is 16 amino acids. CDR1 and CDR2 (germline): SQVTM, ANQGSEA. The V segment lost 7 bases and the J segment 7 bases; nucleotides outside the gene matches: 21. In DNA form, the CDR3 reads TGCAGCGCTGGACTAGAGGGGTTCGGGACGACGGGGACCCAGTACTTC. Its translation is CSAGLEGFGTTGTQYF.